The 26 T cell receptor beta chains below were found in one sample sequenced in a study of shared clonotypes between healthy human individuals. Sequencing used immunoSEQ multiplex PCR; TCRdb keeps in-frame clones, though not all of them. Found here are 760,000 or so clones, around 96% of them singletons; the top ten hold about 0.25%. CD8 cells regarded as naive lacked CD45RO, were positively chosen for CCR7, and omitted terminally differentiated effector memory CD45RA+ cells. Sequences were obtained from naive CD8+ T cells sorted from blood. These receptor sequences come from a man younger than 40 in good health.

On this clone: The germline gene is not matched at one end of the junction; a read error may be the cause. The rearrangement links TRBV6-5 to TRBJ2-7; D uncertain. CDR1 and CDR2 (germline): MNHEY, SVGAGI. The CDR3 extends over 13 amino acids. The CDR3 coding sequence is TGTGCCAGCAGTCACTCTGCCTCCTACGAGCAGTACTTC. This codes for CASSHSASYEQYF.

This chain's CDR3 is CASSVTSGRAGNEQFF. CDR3 nucleotides: TGCGCCAGCAGTGTTACGAGCGGGAGGGCCGGGAATGAGCAGTTCTTC. The gene calls are TRBV10-1 and TRBJ2-1; the match to TRBD2 covers 10 bases. This CDR3 region has 16 residues. V dropped 4 bases and J dropped 7; count of bases not matched to a gene: 10. CDR1 WNHNN and CDR2 SYGVQD come from the germline V gene (reference sequence).

The genes are TRBV7-9 and TRBJ2-5; 12 bases fit TRBD2. Germline-derived CDR1 and CDR2 are SEHNR and FQNEAQ (reference sequence). The CDR3 extends over 16 amino acids. Trimming cost V 5 bases and J 5 bases; bases outside gene matches: 9. CDR3 loop: CASSKPSGRDGETQYF. The CDR3 DNA reads as TGTGCCAGCAGCAAGCCTAGCGGGAGGGATGGCGAGACCCAGTACTTC.

This chain links TRBV7-9 with TRBJ1-2; perhaps TRBD1 as D (6 bases). Trimming took 1 base from V and 8 from J, leaving 14 bases between them. This CDR3 has 14 residues. Germline V lookup: CDR1 SEHNR, CDR2 FQNEAQ (reference sequence). The CDR3 DNA is TGTGCCAGCAGCTTAGATCACAGGGAGGAGGGCTACACCTTC. Protein sequence: CASSLDHREEGYTF.

The V call is TRBV7-9, the J call TRBJ2-7; 7 bases line up with TRBD1. There are 13 residues in the CDR3. The germline CDR1 and CDR2 sequences are SEHNR and FQNEAQ (reference sequence). V shed 5 bases, J shed 7 bases, and the junction held 8 bases outside the gene matches. The CDR3 protein is CASSPDRPGEQYF. In DNA form, the CDR3 reads TGTGCCAGCAGCCCGGACAGGCCAGGGGAGCAGTACTTC.

The CDR3 DNA sequence: TGCGCCAGCAGCTTGGGGGACAGGGGGCCTAGCGGGAGCTCCTACGAGCAGTACTTC. Its translation is CASSLGDRGPSGSSYEQYF. The chain has TRBV5-1 and TRBJ2-7, with 12 positions matching TRBD1. Germline V CDR1 and CDR2: SGHRS, YFSETQ. Germline trimming cut 0 bases from V and 0 bases from J; bases unmatched to any gene: 10. The CDR3 length is 19 residues.

The chain joins TRBV6-5 to TRBJ2-1; 12 bases align to TRBD2. The J segment lost 7 bases and the V segment lost 6 bases, leaving 4 bases of the junction unmatched. Germline lookup yields CDR1 MNHEY and CDR2 SVGAGI. There are 14 residues in the CDR3. Written as DNA, the CDR3 is TGTGCCAGCAGCCTCGGGACTAGCGGGAATGAGCAGTTCTTC. Translated: CASSLGTSGNEQFF.

The chain carries TRBV5-5 and TRBJ2-7; the match to TRBD2 covers 7 bases. The CDR3 runs 17 residues. CDR1 and CDR2 from the germline V gene are SGHKS and YYEKEE (reference sequence). V dropped 4 bases and J dropped 5; count of bases not matched to a gene: 18. CDR3 nucleotides: TGTGCCAGCAGCCCGTTGGGAGTGACTAGCCTTCTCCACGAGCAGTACTTC. This encodes CASSPLGVTSLLHEQYF.

Regarding this clone: Other DNA sequences from this sample encode an identical CDR3 as well. V and J are TRBV7-2 and TRBJ2-1, with a possible D match to TRBD2 (6 bases). The CDR3 sequence is 13 residues long. Looked up from germline, CDR1 is SGHTA and CDR2 is FQGNSA. Trimming left V 5 bases short and J 6 bases short, with 11 bases between. The CDR3 spells CASSPSGGNEQFF. Here the CDR3 DNA reads TGTGCCAGCAGCCCTTCCGGGGGCAATGAGCAGTTCTTC. The full variable domain, its missing parts supplied by reference TRBV7-2 and TRBJ2-1, is GAGVSQSPSNKVTEKGKDVELRCDPISGHTALYWYRQSLGQGLEFLIYFQGNSAPDKSGLPSDRFSAERTGGSVSTLTIQRTQQEDSAVYLCASSPSGGNEQFFGPGTRLTVL.

As to this clone: Distinct nucleotide sequences in the sample also encode this CDR3. The V call is TRBV4-1, the J call TRBJ2-7, with D perhaps assigned TRBD1 or TRBD2 (5 bases each). Germline values: CDR1 MGHRA, CDR2 YSYEKL. The CDR3 sequence is 13 residues long. V lost 3 bases, J lost 0 bases, and 6 bases lay in between. CDR3 bases: TGCGCCAGCAGCCAGGGACCCTCCTACGAGCAGTACTTC. As protein: CASSQGPSYEQYF.

V usage is TRBV9 and J usage is TRBJ2-1; possibly TRBD2 for D (6 bases). Germline V gene sequence: CDR1 SGDLS, CDR2 YYNGEE. The CDR3 spans 15 residues. V was cut by 0 bases and J by 3 bases, with 10 bases left in between. The CDR3 is CASSVATSRYNEQFF. The CDR3 DNA follows: TGTGCCAGCAGCGTAGCAACTAGCCGCTACAATGAGCAGTTCTTC.

CDR3 protein: CASSSNLAGGRNTGELFF. DNA of the CDR3: TGTGCCAGCAGCTCCAACTTAGCGGGAGGGAGGAACACCGGGGAGCTGTTTTTT. This chain uses TRBV13 with TRBJ2-2; 11 nucleotides match TRBD2. After removal of 4 bases from V and 1 base from J, the junction contained 8 bases not matched to a gene. Germline values: CDR1 PRHDT, CDR2 FYEKMQ (reference sequence). The CDR3 covers 18 residues.

V is TRBV11-2 and J is TRBJ2-2; D unclear. CDR1 is SGHAT, CDR2 FQNNGV, per germline. The CDR3 contains 14 residues. The V end lost 2 bases, the J end lost 2 bases, and 6 bases lay between the germline ends. The CDR3 protein is CASSLIVNTGELFF. The CDR3 region has the DNA TGTGCCAGCAGCTTAATCGTAAACACCGGGGAGCTGTTTTTT. The variable domain in full, with the rest retrieved from reference TRBV11-2 and TRBJ2-2, is EAGVAQSPRYKIIEKRQSVAFWCNPISGHATLYWYQQILGQGPKLLIQFQNNGVVDDSQLPKDRFSAERLKGVDSTLKIQPAKLEDSAVYLCASSLIVNTGELFFGEGSRLTVL.

J is TRBJ2-5 and V is TRBV7-9; D is possibly TRBD2 (6 bases). The V and J ends lost 4 bases and 3 bases respectively, with 21 bases between them. The CDR3 covers 17 residues. Germline-derived CDR1 and CDR2 are SEHNR and FQNEAQ (reference sequence). The CDR3 loop is CASSYPPGVLQEETQYF. The CDR3, as DNA: TGTGCCAGCAGCTACCCCCCGGGAGTACTTCAGGAAGAGACCCAGTACTTC.

The rearrangement links TRBV13 to TRBJ2-7, with 7 nucleotides matching TRBD2. With 1 base clipped from V and 4 bases from J, the junction kept 4 bases outside the gene matches. This CDR3 is 14 amino acids long. The germline gives CDR1 PRHDT, CDR2 FYEKMQ (reference sequence). The CDR3 here is CASSLAQGGYEQYF. CDR3 bases: TGTGCCAGCAGCTTAGCCCAGGGAGGGTACGAGCAGTACTTC.

J is TRBJ1-1 and V is TRBV28; 9 bases fit TRBD1. This CDR3 is built from 16 residues. V was clipped by 1 base and J by 4 bases; unmatched bases: 7. Germline lookup yields CDR1 MDHEN and CDR2 SYDVKM. The CDR3 DNA reads as TGTGCCAGCAGTTTATTTAGGGCGGACAGGGGCACTGAAGCTTTCTTT. This translates into CASSLFRADRGTEAFF. Full variable domain (rest looked up from reference TRBV28 and TRBJ1-1): DVKVTQSSRYLVKRTGEKVFLECVQDMDHENMFWYRQDPGLGLRLIYFSYDVKMKEKGDIPEGYSVSREKKERFSLILESASTNQTSMYLCASSLFRADRGTEAFFGQGTRLTVV.

The chain has TRBV18 and TRBJ2-7, with 8 bases lining up with TRBD2. The CDR3 has 14 residues. Germline V lookup: CDR1 KGHSH, CDR2 LQKENI. V dropped 0 bases and J dropped 7; count of bases not matched to a gene: 5. CDR3 nucleotide sequence: TGTGCCAGCTCACCACCAGCGGGAGCGGGAGAGCAGTACTTC. Protein product: CASSPPAGAGEQYF.

The V gene is TRBV23-1, the J gene TRBJ2-3, with D possibly matching TRBD2 (5 bases). TRBV23-1 is sorted into the ORF group, with uncertain function. The CDR3 spans 14 residues. The V end was cut by 6 bases, the J end by 4 bases, with 14 bases between. CDR3 amino acids: CASSIGGAPDTQYF. DNA of the CDR3: TGCGCCAGCAGCATAGGAGGTGCCCCAGATACGCAGTATTTT.

The chain uses TRBV28 and TRBJ2-2, with TRBD2 identical over 7 bases. V shed 5 bases and J 2 bases; nucleotides not matched to a gene: 2. Germline V gives CDR1 MDHEN, CDR2 SYDVKM. This CDR3 comprises 14 residues. CDR3 nucleotides: TGTGCCAGCAGTCAGCGGGATAACACCGGGGAGCTGTTTTTT. It specifies CASSQRDNTGELFF.

The rearrangement joins TRBV27 to TRBJ2-5, with D possibly TRBD2 on 5 matching bases. The V gene's germline CDR1 is MNHEY and CDR2 SMNVEV (reference sequence). V was shortened by 10 bases and J by 4 bases, with 10 bases between the two germline ends. The length of the CDR3 is 11 residues. In DNA, the CDR3 is TGTGCCACCCTACGGGGAGAGACCCAGTACTTC. Translating gives CATLRGETQYF.

This chain connects TRBV11-2 to TRBJ2-7; D unresolved. CDR3 length: 13 residues. The ends were cut back, 5 bases at V and 6 bases at J, with 14 bases in the middle. CDR1 is SGHAT, CDR2 FQNNGV, per germline. The CDR3 DNA is TGTGCCAGCAGCCCTTACCCCCCTGGCGAGCAGTACTTC. Protein sequence: CASSPYPPGEQYF.

This clone was observed once. This same CDR3 is encoded by further DNA sequences in the sample. The CDR3 loop reads CASSYSGGGNTEAFF. The CDR3 DNA follows: TGTGCCAGCAGTTACTCAGGGGGGGGGAACACTGAAGCTTTCTTT. The rearrangement links TRBV6-5 to TRBJ1-1, with D possibly matching TRBD1 (6 bases). This CDR3 is 15 amino acids long. V was pared by 0 bases and J by 1 base, with 9 bases between. CDR1 MNHEY and CDR2 SVGAGI come from the germline V gene.

The chain has TRBV28 and TRBJ2-2; the match to TRBD2 covers 16 bases. V lost 9 bases, J lost 5 bases, and 18 bases stayed unmatched. Germline V CDR1 and CDR2: MDHEN, SYDVKM. This CDR3 is 20 amino acids long. CDR3 sequence: CASAPVTLGTSGRETGELFF. CDR3 coding DNA: TGTGCCAGTGCCCCCGTAACCCTAGGGACTAGCGGGAGGGAAACCGGGGAGCTGTTTTTT.

V gene TRBV7-9 combines with J gene TRBJ2-1; TRBD2 matches 7 bases. This CDR3 contains 15 residues. The J segment lost 8 bases and the V segment lost 5 bases, leaving 12 bases of the junction unmatched. Germline V CDR1 and CDR2: SEHNR, FQNEAQ (reference sequence). CDR3 bases: TGTGCCAGCAGCCCCTCGGGGGGTTGGAGGGATGAGCAGTTCTTC. Translating gives CASSPSGGWRDEQFF.

J is TRBJ2-1 and V is TRBV5-1; 10 bases are shared with TRBD2. The CDR3 is made up of 15 amino acids. The J segment lost 7 bases and the V segment lost 6 bases, leaving 10 bases of the junction unmatched. Germline CDR1 is SGHRS and CDR2 is YFSETQ. In DNA, the CDR3 is TGCGCCAGCAACTGGGGAGCGGGAGGGGATAATGAGCAGTTCTTC. Translated, it gives CASNWGAGGDNEQFF.

In its sample, this clone was seen once. This chain joins TRBV29-1 and TRBJ1-1; the D gene is possibly TRBD1 (5 bases). The CDR3 spans 13 residues. Germline values: CDR1 SQVTM, CDR2 ANQGSEA. V dropped 6 bases and J dropped 3 bases, with 14 bases sitting between them. CDR3 region: CSVEGQGDTEAFF. DNA of the CDR3: TGCAGCGTCGAGGGGCAGGGTGACACTGAAGCTTTCTTT.